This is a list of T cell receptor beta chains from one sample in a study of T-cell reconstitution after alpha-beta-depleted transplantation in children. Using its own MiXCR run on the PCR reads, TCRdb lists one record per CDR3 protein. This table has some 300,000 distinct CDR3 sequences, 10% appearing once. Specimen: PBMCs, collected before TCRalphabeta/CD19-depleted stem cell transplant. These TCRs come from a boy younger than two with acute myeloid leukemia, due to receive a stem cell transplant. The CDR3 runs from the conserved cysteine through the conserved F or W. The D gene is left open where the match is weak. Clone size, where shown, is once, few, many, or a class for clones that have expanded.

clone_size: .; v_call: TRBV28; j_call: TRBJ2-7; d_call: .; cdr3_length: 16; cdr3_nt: TGTGCCAGCAGAATGCCGGCCGACAGTAATTCCTACGAGCAGTACTTC; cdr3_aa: CASRMPADSNSYEQYF
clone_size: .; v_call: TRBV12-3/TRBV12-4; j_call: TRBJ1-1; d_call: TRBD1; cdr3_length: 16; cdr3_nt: TGTGCCAGTTTAGGGTGGACAGGGGGAGGGTACACTGAAGCTTTCTTT; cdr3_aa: CASLGWTGGGYTEAFF
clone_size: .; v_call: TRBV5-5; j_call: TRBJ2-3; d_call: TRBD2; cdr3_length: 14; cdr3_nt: TGTGCCAGCATATCTAGCGGGAGTCAGCATACGCAGTATTTT; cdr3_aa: CASISSGSQHTQYF
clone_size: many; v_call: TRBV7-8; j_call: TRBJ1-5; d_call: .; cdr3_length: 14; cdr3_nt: TGTGCCAGCAGCTCGCTTAGGGGCAATCAGCCCCAGCATTTT; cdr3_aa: CASSSLRGNQPQHF
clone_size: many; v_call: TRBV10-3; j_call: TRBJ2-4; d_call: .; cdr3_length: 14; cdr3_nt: TGTGCCATCAGTGAGCCAGACAGGAGAAACATTCAGTACTTC; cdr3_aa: CAISEPDRRNIQYF
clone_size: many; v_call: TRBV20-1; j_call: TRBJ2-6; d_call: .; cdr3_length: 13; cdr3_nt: TGCAGTGCTAGGAGCTCTGGGGCCAACGTCCTGACTTTC; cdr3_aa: CSARSSGANVLTF
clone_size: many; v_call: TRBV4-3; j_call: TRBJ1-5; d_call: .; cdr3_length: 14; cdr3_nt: TGCGCCAGCAGCCAAGGAGTTTCCGAGCAGCCCCAGCATTTT; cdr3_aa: CASSQGVSEQPQHF
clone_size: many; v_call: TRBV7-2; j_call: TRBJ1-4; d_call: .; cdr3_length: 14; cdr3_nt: TGTGCCAGCAGCTTAGGGGGGGTTAATGAAAAACTGTTTTTT; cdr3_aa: CASSLGGVNEKLFF
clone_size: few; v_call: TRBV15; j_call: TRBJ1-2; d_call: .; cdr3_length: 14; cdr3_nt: TGTGCCACCAGCAGAGATACTCCCGGGTATGGCTACACCTTC; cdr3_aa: CATSRDTPGYGYTF
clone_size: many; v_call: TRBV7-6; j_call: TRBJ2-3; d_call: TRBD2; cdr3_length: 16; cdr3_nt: TGTGCCAGCAGCTTACCCACTAGCGGGGGCACAGATACGCAGTATTTT; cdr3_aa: CASSLPTSGGTDTQYF
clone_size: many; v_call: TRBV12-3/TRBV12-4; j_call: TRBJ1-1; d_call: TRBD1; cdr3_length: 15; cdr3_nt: TGTGCCAGCACCGAACAGGGGGCAGGAGACACTGAAGCTTTCTTT; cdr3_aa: CASTEQGAGDTEAFF
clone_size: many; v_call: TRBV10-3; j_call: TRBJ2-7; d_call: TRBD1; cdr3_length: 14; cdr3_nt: TGTGCCATCAGTTCGGGACAGGGGCCCTACGAGCAGTACTTC; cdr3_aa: CAISSGQGPYEQYF
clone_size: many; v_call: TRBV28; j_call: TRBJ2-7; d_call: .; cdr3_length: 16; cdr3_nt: TGTGCCAGCAGTTTATGGACGGAGGCAGGCTCCTACGAGCAGTACTTC; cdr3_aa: CASSLWTEAGSYEQYF
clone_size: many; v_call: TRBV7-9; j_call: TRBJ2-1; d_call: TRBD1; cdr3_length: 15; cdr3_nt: TGTGCCAGCAGCTCGGACAGGACAGGCTACAATGAGCAGTTCTTC; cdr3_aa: CASSSDRTGYNEQFF
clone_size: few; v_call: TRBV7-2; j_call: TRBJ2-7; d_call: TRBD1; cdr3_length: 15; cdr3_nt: TGTGCCAGCAACCCCATGGGACAGGGGGGCTACGAGCAGTACTTC; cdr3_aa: CASNPMGQGGYEQYF
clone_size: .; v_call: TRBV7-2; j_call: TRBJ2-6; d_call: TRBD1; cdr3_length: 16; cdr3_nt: TGTGCCAGCAGCTTTGGACAGGGGTCGGGGGCCAACGTCCTGACTTTC; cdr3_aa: CASSFGQGSGANVLTF
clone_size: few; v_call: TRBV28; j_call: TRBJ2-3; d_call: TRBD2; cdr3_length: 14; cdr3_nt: TGTGCCAGCAGCCTAGGGACTAGCGGGGATTCTCCAAATTTT; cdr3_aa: CASSLGTSGDSPNF
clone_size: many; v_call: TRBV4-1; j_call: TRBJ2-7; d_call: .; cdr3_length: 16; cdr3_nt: TGCGCCAGCAGCCAAGATCTAGACTTGGCTGGCTACGAGCAGTACTTC; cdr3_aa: CASSQDLDLAGYEQYF
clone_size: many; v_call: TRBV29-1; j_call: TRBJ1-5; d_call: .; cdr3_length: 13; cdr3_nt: TGCAGCGTCAAGACAGGTATCAATCAGCCCCAGCATTTT; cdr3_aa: CSVKTGINQPQHF
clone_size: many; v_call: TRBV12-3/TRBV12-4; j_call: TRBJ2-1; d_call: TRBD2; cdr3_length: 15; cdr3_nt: TGTGCCAGCAGTCCCAGCGGGGGGCTCTACAATGAGCAGTTCTTC; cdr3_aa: CASSPSGGLYNEQFF
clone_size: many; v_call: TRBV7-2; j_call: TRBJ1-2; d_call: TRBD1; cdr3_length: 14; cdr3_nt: TGTGCCACCGTACAGGGGGGATCAAGCTATGGCTACACCTTC; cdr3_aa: CATVQGGSSYGYTF
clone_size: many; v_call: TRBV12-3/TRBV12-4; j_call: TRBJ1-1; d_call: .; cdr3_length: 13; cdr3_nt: TGTGCCAGCAGATCCCCTTCGAACACTGAAGCTTTCTTT; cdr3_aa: CASRSPSNTEAFF
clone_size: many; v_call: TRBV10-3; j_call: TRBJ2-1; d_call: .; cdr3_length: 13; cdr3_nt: TGTGCCACCTTAGAGCTCCCCAACAATGAGCAGTTCTTC; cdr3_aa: CATLELPNNEQFF
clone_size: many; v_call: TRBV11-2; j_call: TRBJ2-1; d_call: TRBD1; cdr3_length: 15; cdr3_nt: TGTGCCAGCAGCTCCACCGGGACAGGGAGCGATGAGCAGTTCTTC; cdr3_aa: CASSSTGTGSDEQFF
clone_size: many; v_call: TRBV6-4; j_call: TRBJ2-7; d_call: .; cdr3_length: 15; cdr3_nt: TGTGCCAGCATTGTACGGGACTGCTATTCCTACGAGCAGTACTTC; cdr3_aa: CASIVRDCYSYEQYF
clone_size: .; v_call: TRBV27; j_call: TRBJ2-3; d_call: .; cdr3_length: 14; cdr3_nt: TGTGCCAGTCGAGCAGGGGCTAGCACAGATACGCAGTATTTT; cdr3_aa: CASRAGASTDTQYF
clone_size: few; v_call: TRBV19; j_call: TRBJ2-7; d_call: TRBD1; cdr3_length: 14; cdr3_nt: TGTGCCAGTAGGGACAGGGGGTGGTCCTACGAGCAGTACTTC; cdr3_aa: CASRDRGWSYEQYF
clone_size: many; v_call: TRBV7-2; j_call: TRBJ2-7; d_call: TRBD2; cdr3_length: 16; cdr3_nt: TGTGCCAGCAGCTTAGGGAGACTAGCGGGAGCCTACGAGCAGTACTTC; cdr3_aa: CASSLGRLAGAYEQYF
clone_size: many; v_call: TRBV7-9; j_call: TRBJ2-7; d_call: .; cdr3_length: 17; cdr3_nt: TGTGCCAGCAGCCTCGTGGTATTAAACCTATACTCCTACGAGCAGTACTTC; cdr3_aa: CASSLVVLNLYSYEQYF
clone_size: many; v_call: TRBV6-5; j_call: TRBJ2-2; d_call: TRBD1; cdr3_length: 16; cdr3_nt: TGTGCCAGCAGTTATCCCCGGGACAGGGGTACCGGGGAGCTGTTTTTT; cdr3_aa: CASSYPRDRGTGELFF
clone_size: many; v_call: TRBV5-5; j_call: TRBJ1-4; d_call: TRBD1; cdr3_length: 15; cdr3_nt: TGTGCCAGCAGCAAACCGACAGGGAATAGTGAAAAACTGTTTTTT; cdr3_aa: CASSKPTGNSEKLFF
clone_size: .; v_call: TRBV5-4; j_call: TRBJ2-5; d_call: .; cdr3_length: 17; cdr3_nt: TGTGCCAGCAGCCCCCCTGGCTTAGTCCGGTTCCAAGAGACCCAGTACTTC; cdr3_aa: CASSPPGLVRFQETQYF
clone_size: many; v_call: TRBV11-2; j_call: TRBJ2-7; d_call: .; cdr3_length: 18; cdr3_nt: TGTGCCAGCAGCCGGGACGCCCGGGCGGGGACAAGGGGCTACGAGCAGTACTTC; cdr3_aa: CASSRDARAGTRGYEQYF
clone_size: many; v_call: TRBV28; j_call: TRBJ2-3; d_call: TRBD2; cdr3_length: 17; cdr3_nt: TGTGCCAGCAGATCTCCCCGACGGGGGGGCCGGACAGATACGCAGTATTTT; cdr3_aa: CASRSPRRGGRTDTQYF
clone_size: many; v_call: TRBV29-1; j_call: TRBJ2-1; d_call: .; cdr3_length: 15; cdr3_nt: TGCAGCGTGACCGGCTGGGTCCCCTTTCACAATGAGCAGTTCTTC; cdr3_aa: CSVTGWVPFHNEQFF
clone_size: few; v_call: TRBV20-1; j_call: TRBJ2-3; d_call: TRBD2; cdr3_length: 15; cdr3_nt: TGCAGTGCTAGAGGACTAGCGGGGATCACAGATACGCAGTATTTT; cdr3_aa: CSARGLAGITDTQYF
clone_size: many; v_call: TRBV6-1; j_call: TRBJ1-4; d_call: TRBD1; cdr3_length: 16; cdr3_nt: TGTGCCAGCAGCCAGGGACAGGGGGCAACTAATGAAAAACTGTTTTTT; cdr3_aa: CASSQGQGATNEKLFF
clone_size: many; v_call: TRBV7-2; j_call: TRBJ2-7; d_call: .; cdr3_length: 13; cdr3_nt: TGTGCCAGCAGCTTAGAGGCTGCCCGCGTGTTGTACTTC; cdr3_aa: CASSLEAARVLYF
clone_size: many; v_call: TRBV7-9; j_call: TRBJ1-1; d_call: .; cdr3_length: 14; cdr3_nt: TGTGCCAGCAGCTTAGGACCCACCGGCCTTGAAGCTTTCTTT; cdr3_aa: CASSLGPTGLEAFF
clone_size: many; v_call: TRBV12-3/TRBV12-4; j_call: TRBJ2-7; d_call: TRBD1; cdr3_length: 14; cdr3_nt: TGTGCCAGCTCCCAGGGGGAAACATCCTACGAGCAGTACTTC; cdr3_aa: CASSQGETSYEQYF
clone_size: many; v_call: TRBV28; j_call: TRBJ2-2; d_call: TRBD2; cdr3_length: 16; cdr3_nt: TGTGCCGCGGGCGGGGCTAGCGGGGCGAACACCGGGGAGCTGTTTTTT; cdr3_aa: CAAGGASGANTGELFF
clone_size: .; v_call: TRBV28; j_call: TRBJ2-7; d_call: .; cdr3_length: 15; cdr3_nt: TGTGCCAGCAGTTTAATTCCGCTCGGAGGGTTCGAGCAGTACTTC; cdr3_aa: CASSLIPLGGFEQYF
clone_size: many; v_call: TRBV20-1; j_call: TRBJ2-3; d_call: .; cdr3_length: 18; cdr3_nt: TGCAGTGCTAGAGATGGCAGGGACCTCGAGGCCCACACAGATACGCAGTATTTT; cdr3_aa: CSARDGRDLEAHTDTQYF
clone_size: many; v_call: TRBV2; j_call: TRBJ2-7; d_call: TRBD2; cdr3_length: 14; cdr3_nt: TGTGCCAGCAGGTTAGCGGGGGGGCCGGTCGAGCAGTACTTC; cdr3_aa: CASRLAGGPVEQYF
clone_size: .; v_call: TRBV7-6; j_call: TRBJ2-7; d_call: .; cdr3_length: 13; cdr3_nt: TGTGCCAGCAGCCCCCGGACCGGGTTGGGGCAGTACTTC; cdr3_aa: CASSPRTGLGQYF
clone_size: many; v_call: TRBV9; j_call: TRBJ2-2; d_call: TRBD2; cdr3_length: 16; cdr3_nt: TGTGCCAGCAGCGTCCCCGGACTAGTGAACACCGGGGAGCTGTTTTTT; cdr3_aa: CASSVPGLVNTGELFF
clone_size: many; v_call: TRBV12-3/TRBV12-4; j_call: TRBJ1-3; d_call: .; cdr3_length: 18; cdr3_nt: TGTGCCAGCAGTATGGGCTCTTGGGGGGCACGCCTTGGAAACACCATATATTTT; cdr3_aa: CASSMGSWGARLGNTIYF
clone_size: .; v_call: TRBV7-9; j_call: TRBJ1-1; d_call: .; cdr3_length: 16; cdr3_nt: TGTGCCAGCAGCGCCACTAAAATCAGGGGGAACACTGAAGCTTTCTTT; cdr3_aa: CASSATKIRGNTEAFF
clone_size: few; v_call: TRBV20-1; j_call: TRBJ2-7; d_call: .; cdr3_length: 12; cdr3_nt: TGCAGTGCTACTCTAGCTGTGCACGAGCAGTACTTC; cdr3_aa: CSATLAVHEQYF
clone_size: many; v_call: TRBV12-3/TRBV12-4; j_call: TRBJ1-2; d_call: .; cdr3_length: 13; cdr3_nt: TGTGCCAGCAGTTTCGGCACAGGATATGGCTACACCTTC; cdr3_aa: CASSFGTGYGYTF
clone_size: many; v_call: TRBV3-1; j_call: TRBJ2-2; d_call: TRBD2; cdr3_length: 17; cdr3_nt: TGTGCCAGCAGCCAATGGCGGGGGGCTATCAACACCGGGGAGCTGTTTTTT; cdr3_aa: CASSQWRGAINTGELFF
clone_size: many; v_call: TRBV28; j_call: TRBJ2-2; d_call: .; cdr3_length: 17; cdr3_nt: TGTGCCAGCAGACCCCTGGTCCGCTGGGTCAACACCGGGGAGCTGTTTTTT; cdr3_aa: CASRPLVRWVNTGELFF
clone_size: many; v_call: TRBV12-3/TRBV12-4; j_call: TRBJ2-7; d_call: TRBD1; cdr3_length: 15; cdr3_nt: TGTGCCAGCAGAGTGACAGGGGCTACCTCCTACGAGCAGTACTTC; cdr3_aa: CASRVTGATSYEQYF
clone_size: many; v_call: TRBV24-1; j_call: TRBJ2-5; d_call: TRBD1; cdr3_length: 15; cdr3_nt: TGTGCCACCAGCGCCCCGGGACAGGGACAAGAGACCCAGTACTTC; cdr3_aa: CATSAPGQGQETQYF
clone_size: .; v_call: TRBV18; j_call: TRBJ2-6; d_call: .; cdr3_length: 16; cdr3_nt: TGTGCCAGCGGGCGACTCCCGAGCTCTGGGGCCAACGTCCTGACTTTC; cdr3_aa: CASGRLPSSGANVLTF
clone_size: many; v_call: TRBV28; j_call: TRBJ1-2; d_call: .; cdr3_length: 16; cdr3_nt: TGTGCCAGCAGTCCTACCCCGGGACTCCCGAACTATGGCTACACCTTC; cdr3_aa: CASSPTPGLPNYGYTF
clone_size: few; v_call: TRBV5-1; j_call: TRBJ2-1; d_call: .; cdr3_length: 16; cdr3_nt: TGCGCCAGCAGCTCGGGACACCGAACCTCCTACAATGAGCAGTTCTTC; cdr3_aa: CASSSGHRTSYNEQFF
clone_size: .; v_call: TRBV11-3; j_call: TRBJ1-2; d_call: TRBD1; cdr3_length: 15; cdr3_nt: TGTGCCAGCAGCTCGCGGGACAGGGGGCAGGATGGCTACACCTTC; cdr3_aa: CASSSRDRGQDGYTF
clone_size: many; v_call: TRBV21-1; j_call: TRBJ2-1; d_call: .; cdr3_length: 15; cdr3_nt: TGTGCCAGCAGCAAAGAGGGACAGGGACACAATGAGCAGTTCTTC; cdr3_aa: CASSKEGQGHNEQFF
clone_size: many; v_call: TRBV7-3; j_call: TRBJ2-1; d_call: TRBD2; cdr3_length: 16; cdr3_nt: TGTGCCAGCAGCGCCCGGAGGGCTAGCGGGAGCGATGAGCAGTTCTTC; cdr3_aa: CASSARRASGSDEQFF